This T cell receptor (beta chain) comes out of a study of blood T cells in healthy people across ages (dated by TCRdb to between 2014 and 2016). About the study as a whole: In model experiments, template switching captured about one uniquely barcoded TCR beta cDNA molecule for every two T cells. The study measured age-related changes in TCR beta repertoire diversity using deep sequencing normalized with unique cDNA molecular identifiers. The donors were split into four age groups: young (average roughly 15 years), middle-aged (about 40), aged (more than 55) and long-lived (under 85). To avoid experimental bias, donors of different ages were spread randomly across the sequencing lanes. For two donors (one aged 18 to 29 and one aged 80 or older), the study analyzed two additional independent replicas of 1 million unique cDNA reads from the same blood draw.

Library preparation employed 5' RACE. TCRdb shows the sequencer as Illumina HiSeq 2500. The second PCR ran for about 6 to 12 cycles and used a J-beta primer mix along with a sample-barcoded 5' primer. A unique molecular identifier was introduced onto each TCR beta cDNA molecule by a template-switch 5' adaptor carrying 12 random nucleotides. Each sample yielded at least 2.5 million CDR3-containing paired-end reads. The Mint cDNA synthesis kit, primed by a TRBC-specific oligonucleotide, was used to synthesize first-strand cDNA from all RNA. Following uracil-DNA glycosylase treatment, all cDNA underwent a first 18-cycle PCR with the universal primers M1SS and BC2_uni_R. Concerning the study's data processing: Normalization of each sample was performed by random selection of 1 million high-quality reads, each carrying a distinct molecular identifier. Instead of being binned into consensus sequences, reads that shared molecular identifiers were thrown out. MiTCR, set to a Q25 quality threshold and the strictest error-elimination algorithm, was used for CDR3 identification, clonotype clustering and error correction. Lower-bound total TCR beta diversity was estimated with a nonparametric unseen species model using Euler transformation. TCRdb applied fastp at Q25 and MiXCR to the public reads, then kept only in-frame beta chains. All rows with the same CDR3 protein become a single entry with the most common DNA and genes. The V and J calls were determined by TCRdb, not by the authors. The sample profile shows 1.5 million to 2 million distinct CDR3 sequences; around 36% of them were found once. The leading ten clones occupy approximately 11% of the sample.

What the work shows at the level of the full study, not this receptor alone: Because profiling used bulk unsorted PBMCs, naive and antigen-experienced compartments could not be compared conclusively. Observed TCR beta diversity correlated strongly with the percentage of naive T cells measured by flow cytometry. The long-lived group showed more naive CD4+ T cells, fewer expanded clones and increased TCR diversity than the aged group, suggesting age selection. Total diversity estimates from one million sequenced T cells were considered lower bounds and underestimates. Because donor CMV infection status was unknown, age-related changes in expanded clonotypes were potentially confounded. As age increased, observed TCR beta diversity per million T cells dropped in a roughly linear way, and a significant reduction was already evident by age 40.

V and J are trimmed by 8 bases and 3 bases, and the gene matches miss 6 bases of the junction. Spanning cysteine to phenylalanine, the CDR3 consists of 13 amino acids. The DNA shown is the 39-base CDR3, in frame from base 1. CDR1 and CDR2 are drawn from the germline V gene (reference sequence): MNHNY, SVGAGI. The donors were under 40 Caucasian individuals from Russia, aged roughly 6 to 95 years, who were systemically healthy. Around 9.7 milliliters of peripheral blood were collected from each donor into EDTA-treated Vacutainer tubes. Ficoll-Paque density-gradient centrifugation was used to isolate PBMCs, with at least 6.5 million per sample. Trizol reagent was used to extract total RNA from the PBMCs, yielding at least 6 micrograms per sample. For every donor, flow cytometry on a PBMC aliquot measured the percentage of naive CD45RAhigh/CD27high T cells. For this clonotype: Its antigen is currently not known. No much larger clone is present one base from it, and per-base qualities are unavailable.

The specimen sequenced was blood. The chain is encoded by TRBV6-6 joined to TRBJ2-5; TRBD2 aligns with 7 central bases. This TCR came from a woman between 25 and 40 years old in good health. The CDR3 loop reads CASAVGGEETQYF. At the DNA level, the sequence is TGTGCCAGCGCGGTGGGGGGGGAAGAGACCCAGTACTTC.